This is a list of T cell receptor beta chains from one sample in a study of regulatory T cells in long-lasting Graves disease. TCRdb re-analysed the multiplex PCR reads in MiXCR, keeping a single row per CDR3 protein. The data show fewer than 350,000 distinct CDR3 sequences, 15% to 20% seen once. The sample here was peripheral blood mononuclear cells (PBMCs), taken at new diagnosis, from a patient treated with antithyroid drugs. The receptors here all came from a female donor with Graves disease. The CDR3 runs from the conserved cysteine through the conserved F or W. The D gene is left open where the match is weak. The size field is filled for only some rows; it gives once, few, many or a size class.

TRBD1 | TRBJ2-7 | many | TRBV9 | CASSVGTVYEQYF | TGTGCCAGCAGCGTTGGGACAGTCTACGAGCAGTACTTC
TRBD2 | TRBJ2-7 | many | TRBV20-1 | CSATGTSDYEQYF | TGCAGTGCTACCGGGACTAGCGACTACGAGCAGTACTTC
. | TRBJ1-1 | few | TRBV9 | CASSVAPENTEAFF | TGTGCCAGCAGCGTCGCGCCCGAGAACACTGAAGCTTTCTTT
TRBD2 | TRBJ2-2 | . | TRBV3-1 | CASSQWGGRNTGELFF | TGTGCCAGCAGCCAATGGGGCGGGAGGAACACCGGGGAGCTGTTTTTT
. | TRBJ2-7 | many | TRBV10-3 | CAIRRRDTSYEQYF | TGTGCCATCAGAAGACGGGACACATCCTACGAGCAGTACTTC
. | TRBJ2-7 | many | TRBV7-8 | CASSLVGGQQIVYEQYF | TGTGCCAGCAGCTTAGTAGGAGGACAGCAGATTGTCTACGAGCAGTACTTC
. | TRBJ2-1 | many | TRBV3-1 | CASSQDGGRGQFF | TGTGCCAGCAGCCAAGATGGGGGTAGGGGGCAGTTCTTC
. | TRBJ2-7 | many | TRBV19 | CASSIGTQEAYEQYF | TGTGCCAGTAGTATCGGCACACAGGAGGCCTACGAGCAGTACTTC
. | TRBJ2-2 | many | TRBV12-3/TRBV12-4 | CASRGRPGELFF | TGTGCCAGCAGGGGACGGCCCGGGGAGCTGTTTTTT
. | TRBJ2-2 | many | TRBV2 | CASSEWDGDTGELFF | TGTGCCAGCAGTGAATGGGACGGAGACACCGGGGAGCTGTTTTTT
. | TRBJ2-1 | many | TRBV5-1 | CASSLVTGVNNEQFF | TGCGCCAGCAGCTTGGTGACGGGGGTTAACAATGAGCAGTTCTTC
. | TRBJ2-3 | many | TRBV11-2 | CASSLGGSLADTQYF | TGTGCCAGCAGCTTAGGTGGTAGCCTGGCAGATACGCAGTATTTT
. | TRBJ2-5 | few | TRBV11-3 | CASRQPGVLETQYF | TGTGCCAGCAGACAACCAGGGGTTCTAGAGACCCAGTACTTC
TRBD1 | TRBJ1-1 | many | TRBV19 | CASRKDRLNTEAFF | TGTGCCAGTAGAAAGGACAGGCTGAACACTGAAGCTTTCTTT
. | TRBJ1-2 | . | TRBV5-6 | CASRGAYGYTF | TGTGCCTCCCGTGGGGCCTATGGCTACACCTTC